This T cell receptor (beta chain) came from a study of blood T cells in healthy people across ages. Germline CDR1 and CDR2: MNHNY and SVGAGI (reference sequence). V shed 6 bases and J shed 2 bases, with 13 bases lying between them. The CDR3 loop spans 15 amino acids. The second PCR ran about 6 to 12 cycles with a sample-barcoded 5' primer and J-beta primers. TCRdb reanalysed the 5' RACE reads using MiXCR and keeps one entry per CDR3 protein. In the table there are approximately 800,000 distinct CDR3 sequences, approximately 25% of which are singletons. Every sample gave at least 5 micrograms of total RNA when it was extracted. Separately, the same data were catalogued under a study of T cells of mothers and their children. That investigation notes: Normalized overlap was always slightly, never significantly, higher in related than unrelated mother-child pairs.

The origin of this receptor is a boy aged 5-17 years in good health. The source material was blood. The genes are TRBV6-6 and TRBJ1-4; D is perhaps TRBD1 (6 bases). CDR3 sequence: CASRRHGQTNEKLFF. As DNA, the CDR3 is TGTGCCAGCAGACGACATGGACAGACTAATGAAAAACTGTTTTTT.